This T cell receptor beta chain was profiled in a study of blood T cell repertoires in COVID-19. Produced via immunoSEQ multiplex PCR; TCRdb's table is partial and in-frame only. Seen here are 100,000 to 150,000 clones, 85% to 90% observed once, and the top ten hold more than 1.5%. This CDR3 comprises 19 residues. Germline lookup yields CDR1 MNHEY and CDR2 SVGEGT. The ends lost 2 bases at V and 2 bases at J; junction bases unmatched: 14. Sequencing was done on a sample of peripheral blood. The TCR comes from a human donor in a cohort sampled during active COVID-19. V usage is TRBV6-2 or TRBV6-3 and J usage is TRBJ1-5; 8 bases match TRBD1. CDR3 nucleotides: TGTGCCAGCAGTTACGCCCAAAGGACAGGGCAATACGGCAATCAGCCCCAGCATTTT. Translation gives CASSYAQRTGQYGNQPQHF.